This T cell receptor beta chain was found in a study of cytomegalovirus exposure and HLA in healthy donors. V lost 7 bases and J 7 bases, leaving 17 bases between the germline ends. The germline gives CDR1 MNHNS, CDR2 SASEGT. The CDR3 length is 14 residues. This clone was seen a handful of times. Repertoires were generated with immunoSEQ multiplex PCR, while TCRdb's copy carries only in-frame clones and drops some. The table lists roughly 120,000 clones, around 94% of them singletons, with less than 1.5% in the top ten. The sample taken for sequencing was PBMCs. The genes are TRBV6-1 and TRBJ1-5, with TRBD1 as a possible D gene (5 bases). This clonotype was sampled from a woman between 18 and 30 years old in good health and CMV-seronegative. The CDR3 spells CASMRGAREQPQHF. CDR3 sequence (DNA): TGTGCCAGCATGAGAGGGGCGCGGGAGCAGCCCCAGCATTTT.